The 20 T cell receptor beta chains in this list originate from one sample, sequenced in a study of blood T cells in healthy people across ages. It was with a sample-barcoded 5' primer and a J-beta primer mix that a second PCR of roughly 6 to 12 cycles was run. TCRdb analysed the 5' RACE reads with MiXCR anew, one entry per CDR3 protein. The data contain roughly 1.6 million distinct CDR3 sequences, roughly 32% of them singletons. The sequenced material came from blood. The receptors here all came from a woman in her twenties or thirties in good health.

This clonotype showed up many times. The gene calls are TRBV9 and TRBJ2-6; D call uncertain. There are 15 residues in the CDR3. Deletions cut 9 bases from V and 0 bases from J, with 13 bases between. Germline V gives CDR1 SGDLS, CDR2 YYNGEE. CDR3 amino acids: CATSGFTSGANVLTF. The CDR3 nucleotides are TGTGCCACCTCTGGCTTTACCTCTGGGGCCAACGTCCTGACTTTC.

This rearrangement joins TRBV5-1 to TRBJ1-2, with 7 bases that match TRBD1. The CDR3 totals 16 residues. The V segment lost 8 bases and the J segment 0 bases; nucleotides outside the gene matches: 13. Germline CDR1 SGHRS, CDR2 YFSETQ. The CDR3 bases are TGCGCCAGTCTGGCCGGGACAGACCTTTCTAACTATGGCTACACCTTC. It translates to CASLAGTDLSNYGYTF. Combining the CDR3 with reference TRBV5-1 and TRBJ1-2 gives the whole variable domain KAGVTQTPRYLIKTRGQQVTLSCSPISGHRSVSWYQQTPGQGLQFLFEYFSETQRNKGNFPGRFSGRQFSNSRSEMNVSTLELGDSALYLCASLAGTDLSNYGYTFGSGTRLTVV.

V and J are TRBV27 and TRBJ1-4, with D hard to call. V gave up 4 bases and J gave up 8 bases, with 8 bases separating them. CDR3 length equals 12 residues. The germline gives CDR1 MNHEY, CDR2 SMNVEV (reference sequence). The CDR3 loop is CASSSLGEKLFF. CDR3 DNA: TGTGCCAGCAGTTCATTGGGCGAAAAACTGTTTTTT.

To note about this clonotype: A read error may account for a junction end that differs from germline. The rearrangement uses TRBV29-1 and TRBJ2-4, with 12 positions matching TRBD2. CDR1 is SQVTM, CDR2 ANQGSEA, per germline. The CDR3 contains 14 residues. CDR3 protein: CSGGLAGPKTIQYF. The CDR3 DNA sequence: TGCAGCGGGGGACTAGCGGGTCCCAAAACCATTCAGTACTTC. The whole variable domain, remainder taken from reference TRBV29-1 and TRBJ2-4, is SAVISQKPSRDICQRGTSLTIQCQVDSQVTMMFWYRQQPGQSLTLIATANQGSEATYESGFVIDKFPISRPNLTFSTLTVSNMSPEDSSIYLCSGGLAGPKTIQYFGAGTRLSVL.

The table lists this clonotype with a count of one. For the CDR3, the DNA is TGCAGTGCTATCGGGACTAGCGGGGCCACAGATACGCAGTATTTT. Translated: CSAIGTSGATDTQYF. J is TRBJ2-3 and V is TRBV20-1; TRBD2 agrees at 13 bases. This CDR3 region has 15 residues. V lost 4 bases to trimming and J lost 2 bases; unmatched junction nucleotides: 3. Per germline, CDR1 DFQATT and CDR2 SNEGSKA (reference sequence).

This chain links TRBV5-1 with TRBJ2-1, with 14 positions matching TRBD2. The CDR3 runs 15 residues. V trimming: 4 bases; J trimming: 6 bases; junction bases outside the gene matches: 3. Germline values: CDR1 SGHRS, CDR2 YFSETQ. The CDR3 reads CASSGLAGGLNEQFF. The CDR3 DNA reads TGCGCCAGCAGCGGACTAGCGGGAGGCCTCAATGAGCAGTTCTTC.

Only a few counts were recorded for this clonotype. The gene calls are TRBV20-1 and TRBJ2-7, with no clear D. Trimming pared 6 bases from V and 2 bases from J, leaving 20 bases between. Looked up from germline, CDR1 is DFQATT and CDR2 is SNEGSKA (reference sequence). The CDR3 is 15 residues long. The CDR3 sequence: CSAPLWGDPTYEQYF. DNA of the CDR3: TGCAGTGCACCATTGTGGGGTGACCCGACCTACGAGCAGTACTTC.

This clonotype was counted only a few times. The V call is TRBV20-1, the J call TRBJ2-5; either TRBD1 or TRBD2 may supply D (5 bases each). V was shortened by 6 bases and J by 5 bases, with 16 bases between the two germline ends. Germline CDR1 DFQATT, CDR2 SNEGSKA (reference sequence). The CDR3 has 13 residues. This CDR3 reads CSAVGAGAETQYF. CDR3 nucleotide sequence: TGCAGTGCCGTCGGGGCTGGGGCGGAGACCCAGTACTTC.

The rearrangement uses TRBV18 and TRBJ1-1; D call uncertain. Germline assignment: CDR1 KGHSH and CDR2 LQKENI. The V end lost 1 base, the J end lost 1 base, and 10 bases lay between the germline ends. CDR3 length: 15 amino acids. CDR3 amino acids: CASSPRLGRNTEAFF. The CDR3 DNA reads TGTGCCAGCTCACCACGGTTGGGCAGGAACACTGAAGCTTTCTTT.

The chain combines TRBV10-3 with TRBJ1-1; D is undetermined. V gave up 5 bases and J gave up 0 bases, with 13 bases separating them. Per germline, CDR1 ENHRY and CDR2 SYGVKD. This CDR3 has 15 residues. CDR3 protein: CAISFSDTVNTEAFF. The CDR3 DNA follows: TGTGCCATCAGTTTTTCAGATACGGTGAACACTGAAGCTTTCTTT.

A single count supports this clonotype. This rearrangement joins TRBV24-1 to TRBJ2-2; 9 bases line up with TRBD1. V was pared by 7 bases and J by 6 bases, with 5 bases of the junction left unmatched. The CDR3 spans 14 residues. Per the germline V gene, CDR1 is KGHDR and CDR2 is SFDVKD. CDR3 protein: CATSRTGDPGELFF. Written as DNA, the CDR3 is TGTGCCACCAGCCGGACAGGGGATCCCGGGGAGCTGTTTTTT.

The J gene is TRBJ2-2, the V gene TRBV20-1; D is unclear. CDR1 DFQATT and CDR2 SNEGSKA come from the germline V gene (reference sequence). The V end was cut by 7 bases, the J end by 2 bases, with 8 bases between. CDR3 size: 12 residues. This chain's CDR3 is CSGSRNTGELFF. The CDR3 DNA is TGCAGTGGTAGCCGAAACACCGGGGAGCTGTTTTTT.

This clonotype was counted only a few times. This chain uses TRBV20-1 with TRBJ2-3, with 9 bases lining up with TRBD2. The V segment lost 3 bases and the J segment 2 bases; nucleotides outside the gene matches: 6. The CDR3 runs 15 residues. Germline CDR1 DFQATT, CDR2 SNEGSKA (reference sequence). DNA for the CDR3: TGCAGTGCTAGTCTAGCGGGGCGTATCACAGATACGCAGTATTTT. Its protein is CSASLAGRITDTQYF.

In regard to this clonotype: A much larger clone is a single base away; this may be a read error. The rearrangement joins TRBV29-1 to TRBJ2-1, with TRBD1 as a possible D gene (5 bases). The CDR3 runs 13 residues. Germline CDR1 and CDR2: SQVTM and ANQGSEA. With 8 bases removed from V and 3 bases from J, the gap between germline ends came to 14 bases. CDR3 DNA: TGCAGCCGTATAGGGGAAGGCTACAATGAGCAGTTCTTC. Residues: CSRIGEGYNEQFF.

This chain connects TRBV20-1 to TRBJ1-1; D unclear. Per germline, CDR1 DFQATT and CDR2 SNEGSKA (reference sequence). The V end was cut by 2 bases, the J end by 7 bases, with 17 bases between. The CDR3 extends over 14 amino acids. The CDR3 protein is CSARSGRYGVEAFF. CDR3 coding DNA: TGCAGTGCTAGAAGTGGTAGGTACGGGGTTGAAGCTTTCTTT.

The chain uses TRBV20-1 and TRBJ2-7; possibly TRBD2 for D (6 bases). The CDR3 extends over 15 amino acids. The germline V and J ends were trimmed by 1 base and 2 bases, with 15 bases remaining between them. Germline values: CDR1 DFQATT, CDR2 SNEGSKA (reference sequence). The CDR3: CSARADYQATYEQYF. CDR3 bases: TGCAGTGCTAGAGCGGACTACCAAGCTACCTACGAGCAGTACTTC.

The CDR3 DNA reads TGTGCCAGCAGCTTAGTCAACAGACTAGCGGTCCGAGAGACCCAGTACTTC. Its translation is CASSLVNRLAVRETQYF. The V and J genes are TRBV11-2 and TRBJ2-5, with 9 bases identical to TRBD2. Losses at the gene ends were 1 base for V and 4 bases for J; bases not matched to a gene: 10. CDR3 length: 17 residues. Germline CDR1 is SGHAT and CDR2 is FQNNGV.

This clonotype was seen only a few times. The gene calls are TRBV20-1 and TRBJ2-5; 11 bases agree with TRBD2. The ends lost 3 bases at V and 4 bases at J; junction bases unmatched: 7. Per the germline V gene, CDR1 is DFQATT and CDR2 is SNEGSKA (reference sequence). The CDR3 contains 15 residues. The CDR3 DNA reads as TGCAGTGCTAGCCCCCTAGCGGGGGGCACAGAGACCCAGTACTTC. It specifies CSASPLAGGTETQYF.

This clonotype was observed many times. This chain joins TRBV7-9 and TRBJ2-7; no clear D gene. V lost 5 bases and J 5 bases, leaving 10 bases between the germline ends. The CDR3 runs to 12 residues. CDR1 is SEHNR, CDR2 FQNEAQ, per germline (reference sequence). This chain's CDR3 is CASSLDGDEQYF. The CDR3, as DNA: TGTGCCAGCAGCCTAGACGGCGACGAGCAGTACTTC.

This rearrangement joins TRBV24-1 to TRBJ2-2, with a weak D call TRBD1 (5 bases). V dropped 12 bases and J dropped 2 bases, with 18 bases sitting between them. The CDR3 runs 15 residues. The germline CDR1 and CDR2 sequences are KGHDR and SFDVKD. This CDR3 reads CASSSGMINTGELFF. CDR3 bases: TGTGCCTCCTCCTCAGGGATGATAAACACCGGGGAGCTGTTTTTT.